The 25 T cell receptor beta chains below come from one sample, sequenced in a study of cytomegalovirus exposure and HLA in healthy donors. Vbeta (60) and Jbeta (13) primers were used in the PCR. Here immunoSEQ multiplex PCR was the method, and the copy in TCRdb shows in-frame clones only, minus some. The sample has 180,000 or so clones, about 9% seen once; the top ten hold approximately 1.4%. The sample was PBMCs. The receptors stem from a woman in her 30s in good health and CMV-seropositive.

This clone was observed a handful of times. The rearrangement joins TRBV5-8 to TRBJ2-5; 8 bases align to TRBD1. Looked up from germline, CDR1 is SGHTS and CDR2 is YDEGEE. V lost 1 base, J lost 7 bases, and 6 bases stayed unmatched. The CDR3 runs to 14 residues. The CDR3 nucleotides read TGTGCCAGCAGCTTGTCAGGGGGCGCGGGGACCCAGTACTTC. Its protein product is CASSLSGGAGTQYF.

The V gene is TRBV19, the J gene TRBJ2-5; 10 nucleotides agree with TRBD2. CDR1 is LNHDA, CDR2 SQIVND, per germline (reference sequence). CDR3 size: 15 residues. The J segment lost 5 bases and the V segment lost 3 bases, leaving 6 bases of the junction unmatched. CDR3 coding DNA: TGTGCCAGTAGTATCCAACTAGCGGGATGGGAGACCCAGTACTTC. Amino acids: CASSIQLAGWETQYF.

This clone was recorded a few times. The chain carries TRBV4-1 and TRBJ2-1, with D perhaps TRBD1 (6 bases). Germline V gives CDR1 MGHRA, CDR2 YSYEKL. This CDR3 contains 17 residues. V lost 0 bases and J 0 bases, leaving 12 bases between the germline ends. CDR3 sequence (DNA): TGCGCCAGCAGCCAAGAGGTCTGGGGGCGCTCCTACAATGAGCAGTTCTTC. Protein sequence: CASSQEVWGRSYNEQFF.

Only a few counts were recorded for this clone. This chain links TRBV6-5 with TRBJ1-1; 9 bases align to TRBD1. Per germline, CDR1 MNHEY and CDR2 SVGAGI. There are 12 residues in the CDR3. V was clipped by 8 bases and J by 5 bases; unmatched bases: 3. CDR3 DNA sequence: TGTGCCAGCGGACAGGGGAGGACTGAAGCTTTCTTT. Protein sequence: CASGQGRTEAFF.

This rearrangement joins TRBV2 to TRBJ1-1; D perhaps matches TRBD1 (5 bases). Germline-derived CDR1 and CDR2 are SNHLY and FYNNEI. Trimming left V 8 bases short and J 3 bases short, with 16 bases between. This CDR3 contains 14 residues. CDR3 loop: CASWGLGGHTEAFF. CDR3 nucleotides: TGTGCCAGCTGGGGCCTCGGGGGACACACTGAAGCTTTCTTT.

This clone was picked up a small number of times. CDR3 nucleotides: TGTGCCAGCAGTGGCGGGAGTGCAGCGAACACCGGGGAGCTGTTTTTT. It is translated as CASSGGSAANTGELFF. The chain recombines TRBV2 with TRBJ2-2, with 7 nucleotides matching TRBD2. From germline, CDR1 is SNHLY and CDR2 FYNNEI. This CDR3 comprises 16 residues. With 4 bases clipped from V and 0 bases from J, the junction kept 5 bases outside the gene matches. Looking up the rest from reference TRBV2 and TRBJ2-2 gives the full variable domain: EPEVTQTPSHQVTQMGQEVILRCVPISNHLYFYWYRQILGQKVEFLVSFYNNEISEKSEIFDDQFSVERPDGSNFTLKIRSTKLEDSAMYFCASSGGSAANTGELFFGEGSRLTVL.

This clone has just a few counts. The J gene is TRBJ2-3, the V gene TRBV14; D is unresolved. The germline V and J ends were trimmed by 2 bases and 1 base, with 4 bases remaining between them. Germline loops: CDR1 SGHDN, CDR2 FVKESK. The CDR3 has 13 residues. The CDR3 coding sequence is TGTGCCAGCAGCCAACTTCGCACAGATACGCAGTATTTT. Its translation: CASSQLRTDTQYF.

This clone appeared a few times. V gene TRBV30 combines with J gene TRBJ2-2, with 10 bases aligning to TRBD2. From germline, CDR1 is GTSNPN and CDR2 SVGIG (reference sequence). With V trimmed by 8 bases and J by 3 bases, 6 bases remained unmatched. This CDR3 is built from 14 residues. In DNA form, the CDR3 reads TGTGCCGGAGCGGGAGGGCCCGACACCGGGGAGCTGTTTTTT. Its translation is CAGAGGPDTGELFF.

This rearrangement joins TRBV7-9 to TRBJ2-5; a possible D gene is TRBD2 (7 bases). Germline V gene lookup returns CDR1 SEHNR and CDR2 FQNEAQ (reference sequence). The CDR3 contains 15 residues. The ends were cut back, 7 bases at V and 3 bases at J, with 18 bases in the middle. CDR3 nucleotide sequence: TGTGCCAGCATTACGGGGGGCGCGGGGGAAGAGACCCAGTACTTC. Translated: CASITGGAGEETQYF.

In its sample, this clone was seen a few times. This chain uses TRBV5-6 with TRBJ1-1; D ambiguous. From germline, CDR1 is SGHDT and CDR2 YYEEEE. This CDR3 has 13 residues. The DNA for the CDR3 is TGTGACAGAAGCCGTAACAGGAACACTGAAGCTTTCTTT. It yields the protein CDRSRNRNTEAFF.

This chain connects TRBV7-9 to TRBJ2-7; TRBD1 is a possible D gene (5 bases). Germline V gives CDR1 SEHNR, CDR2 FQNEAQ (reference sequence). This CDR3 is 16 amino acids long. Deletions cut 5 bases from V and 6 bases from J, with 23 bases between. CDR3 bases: TGTGCCAGCAGCCCCCCTAAAGGGGCCCGGAGTGGCGAGCAGTACTTC. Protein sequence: CASSPPKGARSGEQYF.

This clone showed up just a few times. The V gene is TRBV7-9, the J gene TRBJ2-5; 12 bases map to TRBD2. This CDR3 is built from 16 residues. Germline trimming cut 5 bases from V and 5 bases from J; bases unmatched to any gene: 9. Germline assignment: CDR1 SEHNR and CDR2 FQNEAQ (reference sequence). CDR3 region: CASSPRLAGDRETQYF. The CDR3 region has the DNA TGTGCCAGCAGCCCGCGACTAGCGGGAGATCGGGAGACCCAGTACTTC.

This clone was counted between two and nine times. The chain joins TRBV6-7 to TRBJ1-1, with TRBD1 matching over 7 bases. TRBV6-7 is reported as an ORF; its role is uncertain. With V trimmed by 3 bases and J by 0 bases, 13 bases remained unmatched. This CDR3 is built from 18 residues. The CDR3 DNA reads TGTGCCAGCAGTTATACGGCAGGGGGACCCTATATGAACACTGAAGCTTTCTTT. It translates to CASSYTAGGPYMNTEAFF.

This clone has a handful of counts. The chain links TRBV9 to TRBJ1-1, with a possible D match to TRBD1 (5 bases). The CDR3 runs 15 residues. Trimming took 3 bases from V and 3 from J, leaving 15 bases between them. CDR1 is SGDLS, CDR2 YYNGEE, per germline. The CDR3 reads CASSGGGSRHTEAFF. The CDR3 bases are TGTGCCAGCAGCGGGGGGGGAAGTCGACACACTGAAGCTTTCTTT.

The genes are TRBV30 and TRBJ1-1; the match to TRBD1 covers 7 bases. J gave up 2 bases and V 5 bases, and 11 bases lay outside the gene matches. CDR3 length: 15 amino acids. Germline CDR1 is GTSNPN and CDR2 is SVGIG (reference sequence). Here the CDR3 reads CAWDPGQSHNTEAFF. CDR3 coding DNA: TGTGCCTGGGATCCGGGACAGTCTCATAACACTGAAGCTTTCTTT.

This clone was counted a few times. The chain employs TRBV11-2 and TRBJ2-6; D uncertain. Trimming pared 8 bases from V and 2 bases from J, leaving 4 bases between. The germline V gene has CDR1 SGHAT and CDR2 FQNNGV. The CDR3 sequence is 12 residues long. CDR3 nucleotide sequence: TGTGCCAGCGCGACTGGGGCCAACGTCCTGACTTTC. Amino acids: CASATGANVLTF. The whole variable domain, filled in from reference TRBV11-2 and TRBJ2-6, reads EAGVAQSPRYKIIEKRQSVAFWCNPISGHATLYWYQQILGQGPKLLIQFQNNGVVDDSQLPKDRFSAERLKGVDSTLKIQPAKLEDSAVYLCASATGANVLTFGAGSRLTVL.

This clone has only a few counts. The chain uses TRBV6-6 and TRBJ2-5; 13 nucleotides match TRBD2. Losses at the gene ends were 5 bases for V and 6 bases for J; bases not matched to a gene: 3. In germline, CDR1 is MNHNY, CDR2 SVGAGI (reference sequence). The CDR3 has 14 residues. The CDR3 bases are TGTGCCAGCAGTCGGACTAGCGGGAGTCAGACCCAGTACTTC. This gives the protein CASSRTSGSQTQYF.

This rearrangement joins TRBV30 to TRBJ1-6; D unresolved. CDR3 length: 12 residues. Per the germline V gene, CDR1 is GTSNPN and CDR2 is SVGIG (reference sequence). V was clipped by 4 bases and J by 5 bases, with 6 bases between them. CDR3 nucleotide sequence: TGTGCCTGGACCCTCCATAATTCACCCCTCCACTTT. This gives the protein CAWTLHNSPLHF. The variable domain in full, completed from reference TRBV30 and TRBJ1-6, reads SQTIHQWPATLVQPVGSPLSLECTVEGTSNPNLYWYRQAAGRGLQLLFYSVGIGQISSEVPQNLSASRPQDRQFILSSKKLLLSDSGFYLCAWTLHNSPLHFGNGTRLTVT.

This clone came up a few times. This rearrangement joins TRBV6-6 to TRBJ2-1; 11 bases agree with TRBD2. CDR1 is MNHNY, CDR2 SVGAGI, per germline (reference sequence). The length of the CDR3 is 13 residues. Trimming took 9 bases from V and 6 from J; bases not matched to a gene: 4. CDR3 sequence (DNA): TGTGCCAGTAGCGGGAGGGCGACCAATGAGCAGTTCTTC. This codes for CASSGRATNEQFF.

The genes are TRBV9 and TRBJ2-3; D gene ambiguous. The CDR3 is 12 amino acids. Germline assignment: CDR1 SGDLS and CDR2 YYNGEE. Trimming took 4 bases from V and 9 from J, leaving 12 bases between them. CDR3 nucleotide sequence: TGTGCCAGCAGCTCCCCCCCGAGCACGCAGTATTTT. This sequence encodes CASSSPPSTQYF.

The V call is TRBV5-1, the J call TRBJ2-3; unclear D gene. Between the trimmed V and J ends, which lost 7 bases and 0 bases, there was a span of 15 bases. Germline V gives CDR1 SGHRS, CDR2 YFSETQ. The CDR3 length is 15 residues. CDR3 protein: CASLNPSTSTDTQYF. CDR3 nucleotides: TGCGCCAGCCTAAACCCATCGACTAGCACAGATACGCAGTATTTT.

The CDR3 loop reads CAWSVDENYGYTF. The CDR3 nucleotides are TGTGCCTGGAGTGTAGATGAGAACTATGGCTACACCTTC. The gene calls are TRBV30 and TRBJ1-2, with D unclear. From germline, CDR1 is GTSNPN and CDR2 SVGIG (reference sequence). V was shortened by 0 bases and J by 2 bases, with 7 bases between the two germline ends. The CDR3 length is 13 residues.

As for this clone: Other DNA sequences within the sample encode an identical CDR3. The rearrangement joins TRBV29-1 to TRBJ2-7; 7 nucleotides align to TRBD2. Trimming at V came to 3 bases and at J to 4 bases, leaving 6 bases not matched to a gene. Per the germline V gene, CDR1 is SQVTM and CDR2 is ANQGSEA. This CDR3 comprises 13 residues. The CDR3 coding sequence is TGCAGCGTTGAGGGCGGGAGAGGTTACGAGCAGTACTTC. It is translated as CSVEGGRGYEQYF.

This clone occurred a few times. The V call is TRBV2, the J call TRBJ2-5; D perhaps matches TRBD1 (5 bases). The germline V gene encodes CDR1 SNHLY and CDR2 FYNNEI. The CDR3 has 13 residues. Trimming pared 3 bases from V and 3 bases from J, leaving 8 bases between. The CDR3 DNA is TGTGCCAGCAGTGAGGGCAGGGAAGAGACCCAGTACTTC. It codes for CASSEGREETQYF.

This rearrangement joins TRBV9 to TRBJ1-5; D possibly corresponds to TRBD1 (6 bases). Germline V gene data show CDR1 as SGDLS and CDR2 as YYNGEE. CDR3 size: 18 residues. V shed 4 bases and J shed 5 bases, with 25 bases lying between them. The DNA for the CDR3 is TGTGCCAGCAGCCCCCACGGGGGGGGCGCGGGATTGCATCAGCCCCAGCATTTT. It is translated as CASSPHGGGAGLHQPQHF.